One sample yielded the 14 T cell receptor beta chains listed below, sequenced in a study of blood T cell repertoires in COVID-19. This table comes from immunoSEQ multiplex PCR, and its TCRdb copy is limited to in-frame clones, with some not included. The sample yields about 220,000 clones, about 83% seen once. Material for sequencing was peripheral blood. The receptor source for this set is a woman between 50 and 59 years old with acute or convalescent COVID-19.

This chain joins TRBV28 and TRBJ2-5; D gene uncertain. The CDR3 totals 12 residues. Germline lookup yields CDR1 MDHEN and CDR2 SYDVKM. V lost 5 bases, J lost 5 bases, and 9 bases lay in between. CDR3 amino acids: CASSAALETQYF. The CDR3 nucleotides read TGTGCCAGCAGTGCGGCTTTGGAGACCCAGTACTTC. Based on the CDR3 plus reference TRBV28 and TRBJ2-5, the full variable domain is DVKVTQSSRYLVKRTGEKVFLECVQDMDHENMFWYRQDPGLGLRLIYFSYDVKMKEKGDIPEGYSVSREKKERFSLILESASTNQTSMYLCASSAALETQYFGPGTRLLVL.

The V gene is TRBV24-1, the J gene TRBJ2-7; D is unclear. The CDR3 loop spans 13 amino acids. Trimming shortened V by 6 bases and J by 6 bases, and 14 bases separated the two germline ends. CDR1 is KGHDR and CDR2 is SFDVKD in the germline V gene. The chain's CDR3 is CATSRAPSAEQYF. The CDR3 DNA reads TGTGCCACCAGTAGAGCCCCTTCCGCCGAGCAGTACTTC.

J is TRBJ1-5 and V is TRBV3-1 (or the pseudogene TRBV3-2); D not certain. Germline V gene lookup returns CDR1 LGHDT and CDR2 YNNKEL (reference sequence). This CDR3 contains 16 residues. V lost 4 bases and J lost 2, with 15 bases in between. The CDR3: CASSPQWEGRNQPQHF. The CDR3 bases are TGTGCCAGCAGCCCACAGTGGGAGGGCCGCAATCAGCCCCAGCATTTT.

A single count supports this clone. J is TRBJ2-4 and V is TRBV16; possibly TRBD2 for D (5 bases). The CDR3 runs to 17 residues. The V and J ends lost 0 bases and 1 base respectively, with 13 bases between them. Germline V gives CDR1 KGHSY, CDR2 FQNENV. CDR3 in amino acids: CASSQSPSRDAKNIQYF. The CDR3 nucleotides read TGTGCCAGCAGCCAATCGCCTAGCCGTGACGCCAAAAACATTCAGTACTTC.

The gene calls are TRBV15 and TRBJ2-1, with TRBD2 identical over 9 bases. This CDR3 is built from 17 residues. Germline CDR1 reads LNHNV; CDR2 reads YYDKDF (reference sequence). V lost 2 bases to trimming and J lost 3 bases; unmatched junction nucleotides: 8. The DNA of the CDR3 is TGTGCCACCAGCAGATCCCGTAGCGGGAGAAACTACAATGAGCAGTTCTTC. This encodes CATSRSRSGRNYNEQFF.

The chain recombines TRBV7-6 with TRBJ2-7, with 8 nucleotides matching TRBD2. Germline V gives CDR1 SGHVS, CDR2 FNYEAQ. V lost 0 bases, J lost 7 bases, and 8 bases stayed unmatched. This CDR3 contains 15 residues. CDR3 sequence reads: CASSLARAGGGEQYF. In nucleotides, the CDR3 is TGTGCCAGCAGCTTAGCTCGGGCGGGAGGAGGGGAGCAGTACTTC.

CDR3 nucleotide sequence: TGTGCCAGCACCCGCGCTCCAGCGCCCAAAGATACGCAGTATTTT. Translating gives CASTRAPAPKDTQYF. V usage is TRBV28 and J usage is TRBJ2-3; no definite D call. The CDR3 is made up of 15 amino acids. Deletions cut 7 bases from V and 5 bases from J, with 19 bases between. Germline V gene sequence: CDR1 MDHEN, CDR2 SYDVKM. Supplemented by reference TRBV28 and TRBJ2-3, the full variable domain reads DVKVTQSSRYLVKRTGEKVFLECVQDMDHENMFWYRQDPGLGLRLIYFSYDVKMKEKGDIPEGYSVSREKKERFSLILESASTNQTSMYLCASTRAPAPKDTQYFGPGTRLTVL.

This clone was found once. The chain joins TRBV4-1 to TRBJ2-7, with D possibly TRBD2 on 7 matching bases. Trimming shortened V by 4 bases and J by 2 bases, and 15 bases separated the two germline ends. This CDR3 comprises 15 residues. CDR1 and CDR2 from the germline V gene are MGHRA and YSYEKL. In DNA form, the CDR3 reads TGCGCCAGCAGCCTAGACACAGGGACTACCTACGAGCAGTACTTC. Residues: CASSLDTGTTYEQYF.

The chain recombines TRBV18 with TRBJ2-3; D might be TRBD1 (6 bases). The germline V gene has CDR1 KGHSH and CDR2 LQKENI. The CDR3 sequence is 19 residues long. Trimming pared 3 bases from V and 4 bases from J, leaving 26 bases between. The CDR3: CASSPTFFPIGDTADTQYF. The DNA for the CDR3 is TGTGCCAGCTCACCGACCTTTTTCCCCATAGGGGACACGGCAGATACGCAGTATTTT.

The rearrangement uses TRBV2 and TRBJ2-7; D gene uncertain. This CDR3 is 12 amino acids long. The V gene lost 5 bases and the J gene lost 4 bases, with 9 bases spanning the gap. Germline lookup yields CDR1 SNHLY and CDR2 FYNNEI. For the CDR3, the DNA is TGTGCCAGCAGTCTTACTACATACGAGCAGTACTTC. This gives the protein CASSLTTYEQYF.

The chain joins TRBV29-1 to TRBJ2-3, with D maybe TRBD2 (6 bases). This CDR3 is built from 15 residues. Per the germline V gene, CDR1 is SQVTM and CDR2 is ANQGSEA. V lost 5 bases and J 1 base, leaving 16 bases between the germline ends. The CDR3 here is CSVRDSWERTDTQYF. The CDR3 DNA reads TGCAGCGTTCGGGACTCCTGGGAGCGCACAGATACGCAGTATTTT.

The chain is built from TRBV15 and TRBJ1-4; 7 nucleotides align to TRBD1. The CDR3 loop spans 15 amino acids. CDR1 is LNHNV and CDR2 is YYDKDF in the germline V gene (reference sequence). After removal of 0 bases from V and 7 bases from J, the junction contained 5 bases not matched to a gene. In DNA, the CDR3 is TGTGCCACCAGCAGAGATTTCCGACAGGGTGAAAAACTGTTTTTT. Its translation is CATSRDFRQGEKLFF.

DNA for the CDR3: TGTGCCAGCAGTGAAGTGTTAAGGGGGTCCTACAATGAGCAGTTCTTC. It encodes CASSEVLRGSYNEQFF. The genes are TRBV6-1 and TRBJ2-1; tentative D call: TRBD1 (6 bases). V lost 1 base and J 1 base, leaving 11 bases between the germline ends. The CDR3 totals 16 residues. Germline CDR1 reads MNHNS; CDR2 reads SASEGT.

CDR3 sequence reads: CASTSGYSNQPQHF. The CDR3 DNA is TGTGCCAGTACGTCCGGTTATAGCAATCAGCCCCAGCATTTT. The chain joins TRBV19 to TRBJ1-5, with D unresolved. Germline lookup yields CDR1 LNHDA and CDR2 SQIVND (reference sequence). Trimming pared 7 bases from V and 0 bases from J, leaving 10 bases between. The CDR3 is 14 amino acids.